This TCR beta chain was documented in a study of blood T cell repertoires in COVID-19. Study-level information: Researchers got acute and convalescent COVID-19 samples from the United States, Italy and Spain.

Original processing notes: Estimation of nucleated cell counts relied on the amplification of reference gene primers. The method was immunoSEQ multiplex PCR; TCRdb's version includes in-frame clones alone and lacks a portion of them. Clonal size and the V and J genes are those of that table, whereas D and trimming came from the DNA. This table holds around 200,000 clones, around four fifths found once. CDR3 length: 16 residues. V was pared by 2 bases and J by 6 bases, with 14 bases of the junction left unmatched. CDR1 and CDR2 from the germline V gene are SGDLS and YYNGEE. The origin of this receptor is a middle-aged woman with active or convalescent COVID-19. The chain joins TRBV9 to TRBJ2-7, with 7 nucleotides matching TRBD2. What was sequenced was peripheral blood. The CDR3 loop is CASSVGGAGSGGEQYF. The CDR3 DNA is TGTGCCAGCAGCGTTGGGGGTGCGGGTTCGGGAGGCGAGCAGTACTTC.